This T cell receptor (beta chain) stems from a study of CD8 T cells in ankylosing spondylitis. Whole-study results and caveats: Typical of ankylosing spondylitis blood, it appeared, was a TCR beta motif of under 10 highly homologous variants. The clones that were linked to disease were reported to be significantly enriched in matched synovial fluid samples from ankylosing spondylitis patients. Previously reported in reactive arthritis synovial fluid and blood were some of the motif variants.

Quantitative 5'-RACE with molecular barcodes produced the TCR beta libraries. One entry per CDR3 protein, called by TCRdb with MiXCR from the 5' RACE reads. The table shows roughly 490,000 distinct CDR3 sequences, with under 5.5% occurring only once. Looked up from germline, CDR1 is MNHNS and CDR2 is SASEGT. Trimming took off 6 bases at V and 4 bases at J, with 9 bases between the two ends. The CDR3 totals 13 residues. This clonotype occurred many times. Its antigen is undetermined. The sequencing sample was made of blood, either unsorted or a sorted T cell fraction (not recorded which). This sequence joins TRBV6-1 and TRBJ2-2; D gene uncertain. This sequence was found in a male donor with ankylosing spondylitis. Here the CDR3 reads CASRSVGTGELFF. Here the CDR3 DNA reads TGTGCCAGCAGGTCGGTCGGCACCGGGGAGCTGTTTTTT.